Here is one T cell receptor beta chain with its context. Antigen specificity is unknown. The record originates from a study of vaccination effects on CD4 cells after COVID-19. Study-wide points: Infection-derived and vaccine-derived clones contracted markedly late after vaccination.

V was pared by 0 bases and J by 4 bases, with 12 bases between. CDR1 is KGHSH, CDR2 LQKENI, per germline. This CDR3 region has 16 residues. Method: immunoSEQ multiplex PCR; TCRdb's copy keeps in-frame clones and lacks some. The data contain 50,000 to 65,000 clones, 80% to 90% of them singletons. Before sequencing, viral peptide pools were used by the ViraFEST assay to expand antigen-specific CD4+ T cells. Cultured cells yielded isolated CD4+ T cells after 10 to 11 days. Testing of the vaccine recipients showed negative nucleocapsid antibodies and no prior SARS-CoV-2 infection. The TCR sequence derives from a human donor who received a COVID-19 vaccine. Sequencing was performed on CD4+ T cells from PBMCs cultured with HCoV-229E spike peptides, taken before COVID-19 vaccination. V is TRBV18 and J is TRBJ2-2; D may be TRBD2 (6 bases). The CDR3 sequence: CASSPPGGATTGELFF. The DNA for the CDR3 is TGTGCCAGCTCACCACCGGGCGGGGCGACCACCGGGGAGCTGTTTTTT.